Here is one TCR beta chain with its context. The data were obtained in a study of cytomegalovirus exposure and HLA in healthy donors. While unrecorded immune exposures were likely, the donors were nominally healthy when sampled. From germline, CDR1 is SGHTA and CDR2 FQGNSA. V lost 5 bases and J 7 bases, leaving 12 bases between the germline ends. CDR3 length: 13 amino acids. The PCR had 60 Vbeta and 13 Jbeta primers. Repertoires were generated with immunoSEQ multiplex PCR, while TCRdb's copy carries only in-frame clones and drops some. In the table there are more than 70,000 clones, over 70% of which are singletons.

The material sequenced was PBMCs. The chain recombines TRBV7-2 with TRBJ2-1; possible D gene TRBD2, 6 bases. This clonotype originated in a boy under 18 in good health and CMV-seronegative. CDR3: CASSTGTLNEQFF. In DNA, the CDR3 is TGTGCCAGCAGCACCGGGACTCTTAATGAGCAGTTCTTC. Complete variable domain (other parts from reference TRBV7-2 and TRBJ2-1): GAGVSQSPSNKVTEKGKDVELRCDPISGHTALYWYRQSLGQGLEFLIYFQGNSAPDKSGLPSDRFSAERTGGSVSTLTIQRTQQEDSAVYLCASSTGTLNEQFFGPGTRLTVL.